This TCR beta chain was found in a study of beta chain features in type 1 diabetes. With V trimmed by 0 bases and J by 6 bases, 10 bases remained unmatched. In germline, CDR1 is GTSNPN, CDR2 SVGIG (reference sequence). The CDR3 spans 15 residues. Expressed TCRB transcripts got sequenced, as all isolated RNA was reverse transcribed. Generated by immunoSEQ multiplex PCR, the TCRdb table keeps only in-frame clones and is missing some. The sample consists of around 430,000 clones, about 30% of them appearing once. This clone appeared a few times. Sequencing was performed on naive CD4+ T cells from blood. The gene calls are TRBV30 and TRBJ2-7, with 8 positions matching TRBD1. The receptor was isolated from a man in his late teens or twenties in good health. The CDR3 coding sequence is TGTGCCTGGAGTGTACGGGCAGGGGGCTGGGCCGAGCAGTACTTC. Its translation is CAWSVRAGGWAEQYF.